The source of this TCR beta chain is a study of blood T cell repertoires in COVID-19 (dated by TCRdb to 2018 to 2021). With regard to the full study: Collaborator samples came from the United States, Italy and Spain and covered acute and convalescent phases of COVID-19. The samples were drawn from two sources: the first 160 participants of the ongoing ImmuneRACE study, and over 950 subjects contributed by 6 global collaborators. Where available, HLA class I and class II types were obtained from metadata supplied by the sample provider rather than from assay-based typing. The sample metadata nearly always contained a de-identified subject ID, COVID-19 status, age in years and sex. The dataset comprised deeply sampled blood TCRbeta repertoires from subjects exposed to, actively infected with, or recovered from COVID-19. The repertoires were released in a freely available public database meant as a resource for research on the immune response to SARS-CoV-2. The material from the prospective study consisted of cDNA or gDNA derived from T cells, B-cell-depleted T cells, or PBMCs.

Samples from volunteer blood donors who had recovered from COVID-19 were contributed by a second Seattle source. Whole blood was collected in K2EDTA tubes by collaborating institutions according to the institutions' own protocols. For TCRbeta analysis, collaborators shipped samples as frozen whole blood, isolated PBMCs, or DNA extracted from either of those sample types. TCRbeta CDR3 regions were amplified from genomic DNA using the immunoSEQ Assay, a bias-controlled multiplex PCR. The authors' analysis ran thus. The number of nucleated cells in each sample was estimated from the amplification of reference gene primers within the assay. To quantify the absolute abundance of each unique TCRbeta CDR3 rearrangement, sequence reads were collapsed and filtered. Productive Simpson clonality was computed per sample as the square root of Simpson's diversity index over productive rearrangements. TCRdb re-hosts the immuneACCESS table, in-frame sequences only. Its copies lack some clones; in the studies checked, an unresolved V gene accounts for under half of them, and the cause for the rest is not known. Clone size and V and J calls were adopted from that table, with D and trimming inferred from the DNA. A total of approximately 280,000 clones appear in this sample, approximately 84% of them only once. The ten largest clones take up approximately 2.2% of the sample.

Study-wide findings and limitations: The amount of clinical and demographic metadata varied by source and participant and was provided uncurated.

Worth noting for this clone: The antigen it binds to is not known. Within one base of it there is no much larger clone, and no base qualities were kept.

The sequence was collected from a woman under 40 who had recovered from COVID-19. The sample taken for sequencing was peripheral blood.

CDR3 sequence: CAISPGGNSYEQYF. The DNA sequence reads TGTGCCATTTCCCCGGGGGGGAACTCCTACGAGCAGTACTTC. The sequence joins TRBV19 to TRBJ2-7; 8 bases in the middle match TRBD2. Trimming accounts for 10 bases at V and 0 bases at J, while the number of junction bases matched to no gene is 8. From cysteine to phenylalanine, the CDR3 is 14 amino acids long. Just CDR3 DNA is preserved here, 42 bases in frame from base 1. Based on the germline V gene (reference sequence), the CDR1 and CDR2 sequences are LNHDA and SQIVND.